The 19 T cell receptor beta chains below all came from one sample that was sequenced in a study of cytomegalovirus exposure and HLA in healthy donors. The PCR contained 60 Vbeta and 13 Jbeta primers. This table comes from immunoSEQ multiplex PCR, and its TCRdb copy is limited to in-frame clones, with some not included. The sample records about 120,000 clones, 76% being singletons. Sequencing input: PBMCs. All receptors come from a woman aged 40 to 49 in good health and CMV-seropositive.

This clone has just one count. The V and J genes are TRBV6-5 and TRBJ1-3; maybe TRBD1 (5 bases). There are 16 residues in the CDR3. Germline V CDR1 and CDR2: MNHEY, SVGAGI. V was shortened by 4 bases and J by 4 bases, with 17 bases between the two germline ends. CDR3 coding DNA: TGTGCCAGCAGTTCCCTGGGGGGGATGATAGGAAACACCATATATTTT. Translated, it gives CASSSLGGMIGNTIYF.

The V call is TRBV27, the J call TRBJ1-5, with a possible D match to TRBD1 (5 bases). The CDR3 has 15 amino acids. Germline values: CDR1 MNHEY, CDR2 SMNVEV (reference sequence). Between the trimmed V and J ends, which lost 5 bases and 3 bases, there was a span of 14 bases. The chain's CDR3 is CASSPGLLPNQPQHF. The CDR3 DNA is TGTGCCAGCAGTCCGGGACTCCTTCCCAATCAGCCCCAGCATTTT.

This chain uses TRBV5-6 with TRBJ2-3; 8 bases agree with TRBD1. CDR1 and CDR2 from the germline V gene are SGHDT and YYEEEE. This CDR3 has 14 residues. The ends lost 6 bases at V and 1 base at J; junction bases unmatched: 4. Here the CDR3 DNA reads TGTGCCAGCACAGGGGGACAGGGCACAGATACGCAGTATTTT. It specifies CASTGGQGTDTQYF. The full variable domain, in which reference TRBV5-6 and TRBJ2-3 provide the parts outside the CDR3, is DAGVTQSPTHLIKTRGQQVTLRCSPKSGHDTVSWYQQALGQGPQFIFQYYEEEERQRGNFPDRFSGHQFPNYSSELNVNALLLGDSALYLCASTGGQGTDTQYFGPGTRLTVL.

The CDR3 protein is CASSPTPSLREGYTF. The CDR3 DNA sequence: TGTGCCAGCTCACCAACACCGTCCCTACGGGAAGGCTACACCTTC. The chain combines TRBV18 with TRBJ1-2; D gene uncertain. Trimming took 2 bases from V and 8 from J, leaving 18 bases between them. This CDR3 has 15 amino acids. Germline V lookup: CDR1 KGHSH, CDR2 LQKENI.

This clone turned up a few times. The chain links TRBV5-8 to TRBJ2-7; 8 bases are a match to TRBD2. Germline V gene sequence: CDR1 SGHTS, CDR2 YDEGEE. The CDR3 spans 13 residues. Trimming cost V 4 bases and J 7 bases; bases outside gene matches: 7. CDR3 coding DNA: TGTGCCAGCAGCCGCCTTGCGGGAGGTGAGCAGTACTTC. This gives the protein CASSRLAGGEQYF.

With respect to this clone: The same CDR3 can be traced to other DNA sequences in this sample. The CDR3 protein is CAWRRTSAQPQHF. The CDR3 region has the DNA TGTGCCTGGAGGAGGACTAGCGCTCAGCCCCAGCATTTT. The rearrangement uses TRBV30 and TRBJ1-5; D is unresolved. The germline V and J ends were trimmed by 3 bases and 6 bases, with 12 bases remaining between them. CDR3 length equals 13 residues. The germline V gene has CDR1 GTSNPN and CDR2 SVGIG (reference sequence).

The J gene is TRBJ2-5, the V gene TRBV2; D unclear. This CDR3 comprises 12 residues. The germline V gene has CDR1 SNHLY and CDR2 FYNNEI. V lost 5 bases and J 4 bases, leaving 8 bases between the germline ends. The CDR3 DNA reads TGTGCCAGCAGTAAAGACGGAGAGACCCAGTACTTC. Translation gives CASSKDGETQYF.

V and J are TRBV18 and TRBJ1-5; unclear D gene. Looked up from germline, CDR1 is KGHSH and CDR2 is LQKENI. The germline V and J ends were trimmed by 2 bases and 0 bases, with 11 bases remaining between them. CDR3 length: 16 amino acids. This chain's CDR3 is CASSPAGTFSNQPQHF. As DNA, the CDR3 is TGTGCCAGCTCACCAGCGGGAACGTTTAGCAATCAGCCCCAGCATTTT. Looking up the rest from reference TRBV18 and TRBJ1-5 gives the full variable domain: NAGVMQNPRHLVRRRGQEARLRCSPMKGHSHVYWYRQLPEEGLKFMVYLQKENIIDESGMPKERFSAEFPKEGPSILRIQQVVRGDSAAYFCASSPAGTFSNQPQHFGDGTRLSIL.

The chain couples TRBV2 to TRBJ1-5, with D uncertain. This CDR3 comprises 14 residues. The germline CDR1 and CDR2 sequences are SNHLY and FYNNEI. Trimming left V 5 bases short and J 7 bases short, with 15 bases between. CDR3 protein: CASSTRVDHQPQHF. CDR3 nucleotide sequence: TGTGCCAGCAGTACGAGGGTGGATCACCAGCCCCAGCATTTT.

This chain uses TRBV28 with TRBJ2-5; D is perhaps TRBD1 (6 bases). The CDR3 has 14 amino acids. Deletions cut 3 bases from V and 7 bases from J, with 15 bases between. Germline values: CDR1 MDHEN, CDR2 SYDVKM. The CDR3 loop reads CASSFSDRTGTQYF. The CDR3 bases are TGTGCCAGCAGTTTCTCCGACAGGACCGGGACCCAGTACTTC.

V gene TRBV2 combines with J gene TRBJ1-1, with 9 positions matching TRBD1. The CDR3 consists of 14 residues. V trimming: 6 bases; J trimming: 3 bases; junction bases outside the gene matches: 5. Germline V CDR1 and CDR2: SNHLY, FYNNEI. In DNA, the CDR3 is TGTGCCAGCAGCCAGACAGGGGGGGACACTGAAGCTTTCTTT. Amino acid sequence: CASSQTGGDTEAFF.

This clone was recorded only once. The V gene is TRBV30, the J gene TRBJ1-6, with D perhaps matching TRBD1 (5 bases). Germline CDR1 and CDR2: GTSNPN and SVGIG (reference sequence). The CDR3 loop spans 13 amino acids. CDR3 loop: CAVSHRWNSPLHF. CDR3 in DNA: TGTGCGGTATCACACAGGTGGAATTCACCCCTCCACTTT.

The V gene is TRBV2, the J gene TRBJ2-4; D perhaps matches TRBD1 (8 bases). Trimming removed 7 bases at V and 6 bases at J, with 16 bases between. The CDR3 spans 14 residues. Germline V lookup: CDR1 SNHLY, CDR2 FYNNEI. The CDR3, as DNA: TGTGCCAGCACCTTACAGGGGGGGGTAAACATTCAGTACTTC. It codes for CASTLQGGVNIQYF.

The rearrangement links TRBV5-1 to TRBJ2-5, with 8 bases matching TRBD1. Per the germline V gene, CDR1 is SGHRS and CDR2 is YFSETQ. The CDR3 loop spans 15 amino acids. J gave up 4 bases and V 3 bases, and 8 bases lay outside the gene matches. The CDR3 DNA is TGCGCCAGCAGCTCCGGATCAGGGGGCCTAGAGACCCAGTACTTC. Its protein product is CASSSGSGGLETQYF. The entire variable domain, with the rest obtained from reference TRBV5-1 and TRBJ2-5, is as follows: KAGVTQTPRYLIKTRGQQVTLSCSPISGHRSVSWYQQTPGQGLQFLFEYFSETQRNKGNFPGRFSGRQFSNSRSEMNVSTLELGDSALYLCASSSGSGGLETQYFGPGTRLLVL.

The CDR3 region is CASSRGQGVPGYTF. CDR3 nucleotides: TGTGCCAGCAGTCGCGGACAGGGGGTGCCTGGCTACACCTTC. The V call is TRBV25-1, the J call TRBJ1-2, with 10 bases matching TRBD1. This CDR3 is 14 amino acids long. After removal of 5 bases from V and 7 bases from J, the junction contained 7 bases not matched to a gene. Germline V lookup: CDR1 MGHDK, CDR2 SYGVNS.

This clone appeared a single time. CDR3 amino acids: CASSVGGTDTQYF. The CDR3 DNA is TGCGCCAGCAGTGTAGGGGGCACAGATACGCAGTATTTT. The chain uses TRBV5-1 and TRBJ2-3, with D maybe TRBD1 (5 bases). The CDR3 spans 13 residues. Germline CDR1 reads SGHRS; CDR2 reads YFSETQ. V dropped 5 bases and J dropped 1 base, with 8 bases sitting between them.

The chain combines TRBV27 with TRBJ2-1; 12 bases are shared with TRBD2. The germline gives CDR1 MNHEY, CDR2 SMNVEV (reference sequence). The CDR3 is made up of 19 amino acids. The V and J ends lost 1 base and 0 bases, in that order; junction bases with no gene match: 7. The CDR3: CASSLLASGGGPSYNEQFF. The CDR3 region has the DNA TGTGCCAGCAGTTTATTGGCTAGCGGGGGGGGACCCTCCTACAATGAGCAGTTCTTC.

The chain joins TRBV30 to TRBJ2-4; 8 bases are shared with TRBD2. CDR1 is GTSNPN and CDR2 is SVGIG in the germline V gene (reference sequence). The CDR3 is 13 residues long. V lost 2 bases, J lost 7 bases, and 4 bases stayed unmatched. The CDR3 DNA sequence: TGTGCCTGGAGTCGGGGGGGAGATAACATTCAGTACTTC. Translated: CAWSRGGDNIQYF.

The chain uses TRBV25-1 and TRBJ1-2, with D possibly TRBD1 on 6 matching bases. Looked up from germline, CDR1 is MGHDK and CDR2 is SYGVNS. The CDR3 contains 15 residues. With 1 base removed from V and 7 bases from J, the gap between germline ends came to 16 bases. CDR3 nucleotides: TGTGCCAGCAGTGAATCCCGCGGGGGCAACGGTGGCTACACCTTC. Translated: CASSESRGGNGGYTF.